This is a list of T cell receptor beta chains from one sample in a study of identical twins. From the 5' RACE reads, TCRdb called clonotypes with MiXCR, one entry per CDR3 protein. The sample consists of approximately 250,000 distinct CDR3 sequences, 6.5% of them appearing once. This sample also appeared in a second study, on T cells expressing NK-cell markers.

Specimen: CD8+ T cells sorted from blood. The receptors derive from a woman younger than 30 in good health. Both conserved end residues are trimmed from each CDR3.

>11|TRBJ2-7|TRBV18
ASSPTGPYEQY
>16|TRBJ2-2|TRBV9
ASSVAKSGGLETGELF
>13|TRBJ2-1|TRBV27
ASSLDRGAIDEQF
>14|TRBJ2-1|TRBV27
ASSPDRESFRNEQF
>14|TRBJ2-1|TRBV20-1
SARGSAGEEDNEQF
>11|TRBJ2-3|TRBV6-6
ASMDRDTDTQY
>13|TRBJ1-4|TRBV9
ASSVGDREDEKLF
>12|TRBJ2-5|TRBV14
ASSPGPRRETQY
>12|TRBJ1-6|TRBV12-3/TRBV12-4
ASSLPGWNSPLH
>11|TRBJ1-2|TRBV12-3/TRBV12-4
ASSLSEADGYT
>13|TRBJ2-2|TRBV12-3/TRBV12-4
ASPAGGTNTGELF
>11|TRBJ2-1|TRBV29-1
SVEDGRAIEQF
>12|TRBJ2-5|TRBV10-3
AIKASDGQETQY
>13|TRBJ2-5|TRBV5-1
ASSLEGGGQETQY
>13|TRBJ2-5|TRBV15
ATSPLAGGQETQY
>9|TRBJ2-5|TRBV5-4
ASSAGPAQY
>13|TRBJ2-5|TRBV5-6
ASSLNFKYQETQY
>12|TRBJ2-1|TRBV12-3/TRBV12-4
ASSFDPQGLRQF
>14|TRBJ2-5|TRBV15
ATSRGRDSPRLPQY
>12|TRBJ2-5|TRBV28
ASNHMDSQETQY
>11|TRBJ1-2|TRBV27
ASSLSRMAYYT
>11|TRBJ1-1|TRBV27
ASSFLGNSEAF
>11|TRBJ1-2|TRBV4-3
ASGWDGNYGYT
>8|TRBJ1-1|TRBV30
AGGTVEAF
>12|TRBJ2-3|TRBV6-1
ASRTGLRRDTQY
>11|TRBJ1-1|TRBV7-9
ASSFPGNTEAF
>11|TRBJ1-4|TRBV4-1
ASSQEGNEKLF
>11|TRBJ1-1|TRBV20-1
SVQGFMNTEAF
>16|TRBJ2-1|TRBV6-2/TRBV6-3
ASSYALRDLLMHNEQF
>14|TRBJ2-3|TRBV6-1
ASGEHRLAHTDTQY
>13|TRBJ1-2|TRBV6-1
ASRPTGELNYGYT
>10|TRBJ1-5|TRBV27
AAGQFNQPQH
>11|TRBJ2-7|TRBV4-3
ASSPGLSYEQY
>13|TRBJ2-6|TRBV15
ATSRGQSGANVLT
>12|TRBJ1-5|TRBV19
ASTSLTHTQPQH
>9|TRBJ2-7|TRBV20-1
SGTKAYEQY
>11|TRBJ2-3|TRBV9
ASSFRLTDTQY
>12|TRBJ2-7|TRBV12-5
ASGSGTGFDEQY
>14|TRBJ2-7|TRBV5-1
ASSLAPKLQTYEQY
>13|TRBJ2-7|TRBV15
ATSRGRTGNYEQY
>12|TRBJ1-4|TRBV2
ASSEALQPGELF
>15|TRBJ1-5|TRBV7-9
ASSLGSKGSSNQPQH
>11|TRBJ2-5|TRBV2
ASSDAEQETQY
>12|TRBJ2-1|TRBV4-3
ASSHTGTEDEQF
>13|TRBJ2-7|TRBV9
ASSVGGGSAYEQY
>13|TRBJ2-5|TRBV6-1
ASSPSGRGQETQY
>18|TRBJ2-2|TRBV6-4
ASSASGADRARTRTGELF
>13|TRBJ2-7|TRBV7-9
ASSLQQRGPYEQY
>14|TRBJ2-1|TRBV5-1
ASSLDASGTNNEQF